This T cell receptor beta chain appears in the sequencing data of a study of blood T cell repertoires in COVID-19. Study background: Sites in the United States, Italy and Spain provided acute and convalescent COVID-19 samples.

Using immunoSEQ multiplex PCR, the repertoire was profiled, and TCRdb retains in-frame clones only, with some absent. The sample holds about 15,000 clones; 76% are singletons and the top ten take 25% to 35%. Source material: peripheral blood. This sequence originates from a man between 65 and 79 years old with active or convalescent COVID-19.

The CDR3 region has the DNA TGTGCCAGCAGCCCTCCGGGACAGGGATTAACTGAAGCTTTCTTT. Its translation: CASSPPGQGLTEAFF. The chain combines TRBV5-4 with TRBJ1-1; 9 bases agree with TRBD1. V gave up 4 bases and J gave up 5 bases; unmatched junction bases: 9. The CDR3 runs to 15 residues. Germline loops: CDR1 SGHNT, CDR2 YYREEE (reference sequence).